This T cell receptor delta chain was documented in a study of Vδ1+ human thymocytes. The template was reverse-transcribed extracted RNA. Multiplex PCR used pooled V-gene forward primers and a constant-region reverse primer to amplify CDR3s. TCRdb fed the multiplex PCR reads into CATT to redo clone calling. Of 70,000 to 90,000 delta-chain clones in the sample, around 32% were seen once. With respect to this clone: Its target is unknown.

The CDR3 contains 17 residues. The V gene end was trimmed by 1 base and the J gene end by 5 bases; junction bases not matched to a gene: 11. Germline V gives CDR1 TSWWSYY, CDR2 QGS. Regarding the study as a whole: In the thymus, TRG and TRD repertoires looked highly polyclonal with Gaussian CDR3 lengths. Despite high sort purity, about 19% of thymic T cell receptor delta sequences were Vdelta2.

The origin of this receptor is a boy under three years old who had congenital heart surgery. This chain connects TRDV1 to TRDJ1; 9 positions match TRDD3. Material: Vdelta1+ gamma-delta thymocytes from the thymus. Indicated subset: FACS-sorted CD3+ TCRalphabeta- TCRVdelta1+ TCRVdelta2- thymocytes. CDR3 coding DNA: TGTGCTCTTGGGGAACGTCCGATCTGGGGGATTGCGGATAAACTCATCTTT. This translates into CALGERPIWGIADKLIF.